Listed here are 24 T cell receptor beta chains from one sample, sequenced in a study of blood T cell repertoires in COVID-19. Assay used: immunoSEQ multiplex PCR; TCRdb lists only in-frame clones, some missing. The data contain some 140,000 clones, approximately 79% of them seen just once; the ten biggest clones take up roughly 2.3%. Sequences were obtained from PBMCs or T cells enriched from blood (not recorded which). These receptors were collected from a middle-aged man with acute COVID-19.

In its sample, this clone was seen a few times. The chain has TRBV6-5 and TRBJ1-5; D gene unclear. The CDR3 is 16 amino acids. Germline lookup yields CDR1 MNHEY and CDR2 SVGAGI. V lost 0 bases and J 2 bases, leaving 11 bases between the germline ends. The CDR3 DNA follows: TGTGCCAGCAGTTACTCCCGGGTCGGGGGCAATCAGCCCCAGCATTTT. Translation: CASSYSRVGGNQPQHF.

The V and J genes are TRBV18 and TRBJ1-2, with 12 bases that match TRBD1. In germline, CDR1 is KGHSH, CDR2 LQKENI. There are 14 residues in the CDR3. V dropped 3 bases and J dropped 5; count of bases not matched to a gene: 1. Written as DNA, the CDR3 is TGTGCCAGCTCACCGGGACAGGGGGCGTATGGCTACACCTTC. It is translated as CASSPGQGAYGYTF.

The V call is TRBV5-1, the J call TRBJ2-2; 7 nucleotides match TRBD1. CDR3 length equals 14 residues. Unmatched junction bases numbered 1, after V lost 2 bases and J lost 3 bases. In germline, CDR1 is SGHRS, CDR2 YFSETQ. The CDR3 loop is CASSFGQDTGELFF. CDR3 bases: TGCGCCAGCAGCTTCGGACAGGACACCGGGGAGCTGTTTTTT.

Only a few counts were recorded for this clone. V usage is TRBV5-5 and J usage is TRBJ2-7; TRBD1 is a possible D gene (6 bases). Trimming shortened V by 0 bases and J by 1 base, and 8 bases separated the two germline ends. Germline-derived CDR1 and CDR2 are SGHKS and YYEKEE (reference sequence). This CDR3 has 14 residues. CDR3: CASSLDRVSYEQYF. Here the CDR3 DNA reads TGTGCCAGCAGCTTGGACAGGGTATCCTACGAGCAGTACTTC.

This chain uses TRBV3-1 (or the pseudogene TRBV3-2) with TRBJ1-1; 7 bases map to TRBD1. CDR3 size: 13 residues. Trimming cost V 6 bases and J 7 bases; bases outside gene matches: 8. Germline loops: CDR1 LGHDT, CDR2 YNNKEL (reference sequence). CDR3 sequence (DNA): TGTGCCAGCAGAACGCAGAGGGACAGTGAAGCTTTCTTT. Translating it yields CASRTQRDSEAFF.

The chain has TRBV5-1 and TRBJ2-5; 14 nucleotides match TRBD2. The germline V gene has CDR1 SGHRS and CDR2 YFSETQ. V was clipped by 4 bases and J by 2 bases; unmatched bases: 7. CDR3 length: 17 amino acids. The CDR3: CASSLMGLAGEQETQYF. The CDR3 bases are TGCGCCAGCAGCCTAATGGGACTAGCGGGGGAGCAAGAGACCCAGTACTTC.

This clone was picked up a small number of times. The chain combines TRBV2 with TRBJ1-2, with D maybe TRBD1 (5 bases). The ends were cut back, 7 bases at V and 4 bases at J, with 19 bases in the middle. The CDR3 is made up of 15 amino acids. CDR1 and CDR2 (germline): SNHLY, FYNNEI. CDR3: CASTSLLTQVYGYTF. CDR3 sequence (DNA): TGTGCCAGCACCTCGTTATTGACACAGGTCTATGGCTACACCTTC.

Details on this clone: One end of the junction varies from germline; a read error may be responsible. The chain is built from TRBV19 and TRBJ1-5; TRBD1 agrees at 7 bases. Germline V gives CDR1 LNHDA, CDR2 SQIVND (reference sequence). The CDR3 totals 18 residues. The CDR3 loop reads CASSLDQSGTVLYQPQHF. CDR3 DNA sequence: TGTGCCAGTAGTTTAGATCAGTCCGGGACAGTTCTTTATCAGCCCCAGCATTTT.

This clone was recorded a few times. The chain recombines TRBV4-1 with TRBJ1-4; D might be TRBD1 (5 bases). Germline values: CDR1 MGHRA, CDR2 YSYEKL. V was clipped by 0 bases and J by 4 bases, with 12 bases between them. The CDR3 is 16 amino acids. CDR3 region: CASSQDPGTLNEKLFF. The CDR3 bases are TGCGCCAGCAGCCAAGACCCGGGGACTCTTAATGAAAAACTGTTTTTT.

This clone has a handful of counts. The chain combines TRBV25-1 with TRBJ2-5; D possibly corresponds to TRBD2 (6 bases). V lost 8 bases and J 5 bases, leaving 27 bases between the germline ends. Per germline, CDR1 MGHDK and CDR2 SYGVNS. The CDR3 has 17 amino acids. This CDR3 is CASSARIRTTGGETQYF. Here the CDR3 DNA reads TGTGCCAGCTCCGCCCGGATAAGGACTACCGGCGGGGAGACCCAGTACTTC.

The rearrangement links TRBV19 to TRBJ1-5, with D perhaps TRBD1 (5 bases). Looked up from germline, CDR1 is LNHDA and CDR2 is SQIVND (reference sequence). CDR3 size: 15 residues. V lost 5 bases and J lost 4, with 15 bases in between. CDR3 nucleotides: TGTGCCAGTAGTGAAGCGGGGGACGCAAATCAGCCCCAGCATTTT. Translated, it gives CASSEAGDANQPQHF.

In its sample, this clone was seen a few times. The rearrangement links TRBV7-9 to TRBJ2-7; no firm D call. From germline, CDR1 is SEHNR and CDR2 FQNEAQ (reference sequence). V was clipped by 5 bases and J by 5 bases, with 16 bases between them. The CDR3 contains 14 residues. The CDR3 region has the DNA TGTGCCAGCAGCCAAGTATACTTTATTCACGAGCAGTACTTC. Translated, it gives CASSQVYFIHEQYF.

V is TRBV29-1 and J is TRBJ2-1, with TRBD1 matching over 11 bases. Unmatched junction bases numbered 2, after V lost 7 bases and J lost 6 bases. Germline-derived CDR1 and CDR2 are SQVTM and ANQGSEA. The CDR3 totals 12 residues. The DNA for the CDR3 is TGCAGCGCCGGGACAGGGGGCAATGAGCAGTTCTTC. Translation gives CSAGTGGNEQFF.

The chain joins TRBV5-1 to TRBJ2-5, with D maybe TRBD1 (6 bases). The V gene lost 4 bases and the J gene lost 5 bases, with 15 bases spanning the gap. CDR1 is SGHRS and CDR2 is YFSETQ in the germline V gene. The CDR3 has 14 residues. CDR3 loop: CASSQGTGYETQYF. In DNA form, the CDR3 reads TGCGCCAGCAGCCAGGGGACCGGGTACGAGACCCAGTACTTC.

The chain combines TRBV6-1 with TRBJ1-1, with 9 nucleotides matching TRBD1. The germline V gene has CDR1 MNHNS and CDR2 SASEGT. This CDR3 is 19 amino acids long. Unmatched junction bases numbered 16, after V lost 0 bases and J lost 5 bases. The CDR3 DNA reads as TGTGCCAGCAGTGAAGCGCTTCGAGGGGGACAGGGACGGAAGACTGAAGCTTTCTTT. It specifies CASSEALRGGQGRKTEAFF.

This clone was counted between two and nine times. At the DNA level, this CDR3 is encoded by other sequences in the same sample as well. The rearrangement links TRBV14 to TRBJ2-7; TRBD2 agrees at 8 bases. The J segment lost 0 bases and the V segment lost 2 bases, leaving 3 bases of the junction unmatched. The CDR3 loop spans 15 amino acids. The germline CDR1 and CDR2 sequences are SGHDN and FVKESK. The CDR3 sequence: CASSQRAGVSYEQYF. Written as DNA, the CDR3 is TGTGCCAGCAGCCAAAGAGCGGGGGTCTCCTACGAGCAGTACTTC.

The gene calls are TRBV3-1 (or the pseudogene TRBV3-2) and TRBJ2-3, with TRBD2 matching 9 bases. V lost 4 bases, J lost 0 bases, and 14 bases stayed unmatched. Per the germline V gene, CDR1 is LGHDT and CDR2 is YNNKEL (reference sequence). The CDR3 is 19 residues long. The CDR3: CASSPPRAGGPDSTDTQYF. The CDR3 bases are TGTGCCAGCAGCCCCCCTCGGGCGGGAGGGCCGGATAGCACAGATACGCAGTATTTT.

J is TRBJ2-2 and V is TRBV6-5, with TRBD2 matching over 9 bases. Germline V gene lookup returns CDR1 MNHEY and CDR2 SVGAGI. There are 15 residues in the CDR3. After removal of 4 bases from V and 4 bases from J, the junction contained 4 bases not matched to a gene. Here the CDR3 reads CASSSLAGSTGELFF. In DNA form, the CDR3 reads TGTGCCAGCAGTTCCCTAGCGGGAAGCACCGGGGAGCTGTTTTTT.

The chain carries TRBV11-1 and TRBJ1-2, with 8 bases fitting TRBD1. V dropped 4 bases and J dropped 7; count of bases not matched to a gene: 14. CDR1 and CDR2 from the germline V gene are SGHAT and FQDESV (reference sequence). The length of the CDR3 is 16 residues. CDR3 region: CASSSRTGNRAGGYTF. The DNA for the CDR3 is TGTGCCAGCAGCTCCCGGACAGGGAATAGAGCGGGTGGCTACACCTTC.

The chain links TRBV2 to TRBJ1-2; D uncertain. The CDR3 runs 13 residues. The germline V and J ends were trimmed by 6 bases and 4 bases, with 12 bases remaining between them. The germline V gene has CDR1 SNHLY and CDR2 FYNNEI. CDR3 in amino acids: CASRPDFSYGYTF. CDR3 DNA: TGTGCCAGCAGGCCGGACTTTAGCTATGGCTACACCTTC.

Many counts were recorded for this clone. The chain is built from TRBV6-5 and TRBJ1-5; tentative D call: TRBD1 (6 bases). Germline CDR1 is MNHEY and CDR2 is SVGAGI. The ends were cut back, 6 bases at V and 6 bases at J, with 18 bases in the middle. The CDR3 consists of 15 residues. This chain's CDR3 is CASRPGGGRRQPQHF. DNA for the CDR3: TGTGCCAGCAGGCCCGGGGGGGGGCGACGTCAGCCCCAGCATTTT.

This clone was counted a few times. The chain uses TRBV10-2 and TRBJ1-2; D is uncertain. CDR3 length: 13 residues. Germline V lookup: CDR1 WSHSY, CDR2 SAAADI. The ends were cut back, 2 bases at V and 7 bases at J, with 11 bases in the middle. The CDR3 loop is CASSENGVGGYTF. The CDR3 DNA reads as TGCGCCAGCAGTGAGAACGGGGTAGGTGGCTACACCTTC.

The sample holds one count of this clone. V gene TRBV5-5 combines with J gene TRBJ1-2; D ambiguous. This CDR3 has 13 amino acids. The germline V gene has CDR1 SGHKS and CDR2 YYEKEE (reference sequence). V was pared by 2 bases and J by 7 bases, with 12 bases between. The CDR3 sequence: CASSFTVEGGYTF. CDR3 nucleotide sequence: TGTGCCAGCAGCTTTACGGTCGAGGGTGGCTACACCTTC.

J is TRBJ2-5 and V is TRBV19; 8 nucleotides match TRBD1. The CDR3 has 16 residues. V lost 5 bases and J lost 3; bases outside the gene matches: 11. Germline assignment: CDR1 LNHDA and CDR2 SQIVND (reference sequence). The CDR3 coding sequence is TGTGCCAGTAGTCTCCGGACAGGGATTGGGGAAGAGACCCAGTACTTC. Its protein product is CASSLRTGIGEETQYF.